Shown below are 3 T cell receptor beta chains from a single sample sequenced in a study of beta chain features in type 1 diabetes. Study conclusions and caveats: Shorter TCRB CDR3s, moderately but significantly so, marked every one of the four CD4+ subsets in Type 1 diabetes patients.

The isolated RNA, all of it, was reverse transcribed, so expressed TCRB transcripts were what got sequenced. The protocol was immunoSEQ multiplex PCR, while the TCRdb copy is restricted to in-frame clones and leaves out a portion. Altogether under 300,000 clones are present, 16% being singletons, with the ten largest covering more than 0.075%. No antigen has been assigned to these receptors. The sequencing input was naive CD4+ T cells from blood. The receptors were sampled from a young man with type 1 diabetes.

CDR3 residues: CSVENALNTEAFF. For the CDR3, the DNA is TGCAGCGTTGAAAACGCTTTGAACACTGAAGCTTTCTTT. The gene calls are TRBV29-1 and TRBJ1-1; D not certain. V was pared by 2 bases and J by 0 bases, with 7 bases between. The CDR3 sequence is 13 residues long. CDR1 and CDR2 from the germline V gene are SQVTM and ANQGSEA. Using reference TRBV29-1 and TRBJ1-1 for the parts outside the CDR3, the full variable domain is SAVISQKPSRDICQRGTSLTIQCQVDSQVTMMFWYRQQPGQSLTLIATANQGSEATYESGFVIDKFPISRPNLTFSTLTVSNMSPEDSSIYLCSVENALNTEAFFGQGTRLTVV.

A few counts support this clone. The chain links TRBV6-6 to TRBJ2-7; 7 nucleotides align to TRBD1. Germline lookup yields CDR1 MNHNY and CDR2 SVGAGI (reference sequence). The CDR3 totals 14 residues. The ends lost 9 bases at V and 2 bases at J; junction bases unmatched: 10. Here the CDR3 DNA reads TGTGCCAGTCACCCCGACAGGGCCGCCTACGAGCAGTACTTC. This encodes CASHPDRAAYEQYF.

The rearrangement joins TRBV2 to TRBJ2-1; TRBD2 aligns across 8 bases. V trimming: 10 bases; J trimming: 6 bases; junction bases outside the gene matches: 5. CDR1 is SNHLY and CDR2 is FYNNEI in the germline V gene. The CDR3 is 12 residues long. The DNA of the CDR3 is TGTGCCACCCACGGGAGGGGCAATGAGCAGTTCTTC. The encoded protein is CATHGRGNEQFF.